A selection of T cell receptor beta chains follows, all from one sample in a study of T cell repertoires and HLA-DP antigens. Here immunoSEQ multiplex PCR was the method, and the copy in TCRdb shows in-frame clones only, minus some. The table records 450 to 500 clones, 62% of them present only once. The sample taken for sequencing was alloreactive CD137+ CD4+ T cells from cultured PBMCs. The receptor source for this set is a man in his sixties in good health and CMV-seronegative. CDR3s include the opening cysteine and the closing phenylalanine or tryptophan.

j_call,v_call,cdr3_aa
TRBJ2-1,TRBV11-2,CASLTQGSASGRLNEQFF
TRBJ1-4,TRBV18,CASSPPTGEGGEKLFF
TRBJ2-7,TRBV7-6,CASSPGGSGEQYF
TRBJ1-1,TRBV7-3,CASARGTEAFF
TRBJ2-3,TRBV5-7,CASSLEGRGGGTQYF
TRBJ2-6,TRBV11-3,CASSPGGPRANVLTF
TRBJ1-1,TRBV7-1,CASSVYINTNTEAFF
TRBJ2-2,TRBV30,CAWSGPGLGLGELFF
TRBJ2-7,TRBV7-9,CASSFPRGPYEQYF
TRBJ2-1,TRBV7-9,CASTRDSNEQFF
TRBJ2-5,TRBV18,CASSLNMGAGETQYF
TRBJ1-1,TRBV28,CASGRQGSGNTEAFF
TRBJ2-1,TRBV6-5,CASSYAPGGYNEQFF
TRBJ1-2,TRBV7-3,CASSLEISGYTF
TRBJ1-4,TRBV6-6,CASSRDSWAEKLFF
TRBJ2-5,TRBV6-1,CASSLGTSQETQYF
TRBJ1-5,TRBV19,CARGGAGENNQPQHF
TRBJ2-1,TRBV11-2,CASSSWLAGTIYNEQFF
TRBJ2-3,TRBV4-1,CASSESGTSGGDTQYF
TRBJ2-3,TRBV2,CASSKGQGTDTQYF
TRBJ1-1,TRBV29-1,CSVSRDLNTEAFF
TRBJ1-4,TRBV4-3,CASSQDMGQNEKLFF
TRBJ1-1,TRBV20-1,CSDGPGEAFF
TRBJ2-1,TRBV19,CAIGRVGDPNEQFF
TRBJ1-6,TRBV9,CASSVATDNSPLHF
TRBJ2-4,TRBV4-2,CASSQARTGPQIQYF